This TCR beta chain was profiled in a study of T cell repertoires in cytomegalovirus infection (dated by TCRdb to about 2019). About the study as a whole: The HLA type of each donor mattered for the analysis, because public TCR beta signatures pointed to carriage of CMV infection along with the matching HLA type.

Beyond this particular receptor, the publication reports: In the ex vivo response, HLA-C-restricted CMV-specific TCR beta clonotypes were dominant, and in two of eight donors the single most frequent clonotype came from this HLA-C-restricted group. Cumulative frequency of public TCR beta family members discriminated carriers of CMV infection plus the relevant HLA type in this cohort and an independent roughly 320-donor cohort.

This clonotype was counted ten times or more. No cognate antigen has been identified for it. No qualities accompany the bases; no much larger clone lies one base away. The junction carries 11 bases between V and J, which are trimmed by 1 base and 7 bases respectively. As encoded in the germline V gene, CDR1 is SGHVS while CDR2 is FQNEAQ. From the cysteine through the phenylalanine, the CDR3 covers 14 amino acids. Of the read, only the CDR3 DNA is kept; its 42 bases are in frame from base 1. Instrument on record: Illumina HiSeq 1500. Using fastp trimming at Q25 and MiXCR clonotype assembly, TCRdb reanalyzed the public sequencing data and kept in-frame beta chains. Entries that share a CDR3 protein sequence are merged under the most common genes and DNA. In all, the sample holds about 76,000 distinct CDR3 sequences, and roughly 3.6% of those were seen once. The ten largest clones add up to less than 5% of the sample.

The receptor's source is a human donor in good health (CMV status not recorded). Some clones in this sample may be carry-over from other donors' samples. Input material: PBMCs. This chain joins TRBV7-8 to TRBJ1-5, with an unclear D gene assignment. CDR3 protein: CASSLGLERQPQHF. The sequenced DNA: TGTGCCAGCAGCTTAGGATTGGAGAGACAGCCCCAGCATTTT.